This T cell receptor (beta chain) was sequenced for a study of blood T cells in healthy people across ages. Findings of the study overall: PBMCs went unsorted, and a conclusive naive versus antigen-experienced comparison was therefore prevented.

The use of a sample-barcoded 5' primer and a J-beta primer mix characterized a second PCR of roughly 7 to 11 cycles. TCRdb itself ran the 5' RACE reads through MiXCR, one entry per CDR3 protein. Here the sample spans 700,000 to 800,000 distinct CDR3 sequences, more than 40% being singletons. This clonotype has more than one count but fewer than ten. What it recognizes is unknown. The receptor's source is a woman aged 55-75 years in good health. The sample consisted of blood.

The CDR3 protein is CASTGQGNEQFF. The DNA of the CDR3 is TGTGCCAGCACTGGACAGGGGAATGAGCAGTTCTTC. The V gene is TRBV6-2 or TRBV6-3, the J gene TRBJ2-1, with 9 positions matching TRBD1. Per germline, CDR1 MNHEY and CDR2 SVGEGT. The V and J ends lost 7 bases and 7 bases, in that order; junction bases with no gene match: 2. The CDR3 has 12 amino acids.